Reported below is one T cell receptor (beta chain). These data belong to a study of blood T cell repertoires in COVID-19. Across the whole study: Sites across the United States, Italy and Spain contributed samples from acute and convalescent COVID-19.

Germline V lookup: CDR1 WSHSY, CDR2 SAAADI. V lost 0 bases, J lost 9 bases, and 15 bases lay in between. The CDR3 runs 16 residues. Original handling: Estimation of nucleated cell counts relied on the amplification of reference gene primers. The method was immunoSEQ multiplex PCR; TCRdb's version includes in-frame clones alone and lacks a portion of them. V and J calls and clone size are given by that table; D and trimming were obtained from the DNA. Altogether over 150,000 clones are present, approximately 84% being singletons, with the ten largest covering 11% to 15%. What was sequenced was peripheral blood. The receptor was derived from a man aged 18 to 30 with active or convalescent COVID-19. The chain joins TRBV10-2 to TRBJ1-6; D is uncertain. The CDR3 DNA reads TGCGCCAGCAGTGAGTCGGGCAGGATTTTGGGTTCACCCCTCCACTTT. Amino acid sequence: CASSESGRILGSPLHF.